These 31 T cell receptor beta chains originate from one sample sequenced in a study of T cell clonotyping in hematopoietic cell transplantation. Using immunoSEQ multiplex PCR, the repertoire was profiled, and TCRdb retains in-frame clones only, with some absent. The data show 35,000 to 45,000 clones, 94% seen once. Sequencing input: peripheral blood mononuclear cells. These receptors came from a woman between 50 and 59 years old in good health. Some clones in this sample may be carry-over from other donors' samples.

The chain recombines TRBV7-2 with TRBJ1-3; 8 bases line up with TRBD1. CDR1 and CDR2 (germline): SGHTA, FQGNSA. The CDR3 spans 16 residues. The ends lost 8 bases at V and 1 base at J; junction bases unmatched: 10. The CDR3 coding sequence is TGTGCCAGCGCTTCCACAGGGGGAGGATCTGGAAACACCATATATTTT. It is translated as CASASTGGGSGNTIYF.

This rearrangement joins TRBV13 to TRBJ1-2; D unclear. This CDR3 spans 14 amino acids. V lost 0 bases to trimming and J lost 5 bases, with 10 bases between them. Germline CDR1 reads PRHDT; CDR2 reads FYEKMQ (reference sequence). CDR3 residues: CASSLGVRSYGYTF. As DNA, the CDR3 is TGTGCCAGCAGCTTAGGTGTCAGATCATATGGCTACACCTTC. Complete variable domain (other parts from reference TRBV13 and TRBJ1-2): AAGVIQSPRHLIKEKRETATLKCYPIPRHDTVYWYQQGPGQDPQFLISFYEKMQSDKGSIPDRFSAQQFSDYHSELNMSSLELGDSALYFCASSLGVRSYGYTFGSGTRLTVV.

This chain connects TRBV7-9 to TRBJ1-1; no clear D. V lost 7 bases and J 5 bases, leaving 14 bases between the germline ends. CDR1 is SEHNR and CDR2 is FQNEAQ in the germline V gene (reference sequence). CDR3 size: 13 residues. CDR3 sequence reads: CASNQNIPTEAFF. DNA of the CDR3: TGTGCCAGCAACCAGAATATTCCAACTGAAGCTTTCTTT.

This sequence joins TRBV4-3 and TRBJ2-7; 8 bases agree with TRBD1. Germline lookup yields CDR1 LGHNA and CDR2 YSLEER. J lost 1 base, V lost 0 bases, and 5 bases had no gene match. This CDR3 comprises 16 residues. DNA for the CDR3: TGCGCCAGCAGCCAAGATGGCCACAGGGGGTCCTACGAGCAGTACTTC. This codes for CASSQDGHRGSYEQYF.

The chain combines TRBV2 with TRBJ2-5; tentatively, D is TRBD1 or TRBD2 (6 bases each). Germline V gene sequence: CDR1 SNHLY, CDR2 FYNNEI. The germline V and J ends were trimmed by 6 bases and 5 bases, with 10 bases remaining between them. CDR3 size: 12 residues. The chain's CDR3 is CASSQGGETQYF. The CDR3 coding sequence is TGTGCCAGCAGCCAAGGGGGGGAGACCCAGTACTTC.

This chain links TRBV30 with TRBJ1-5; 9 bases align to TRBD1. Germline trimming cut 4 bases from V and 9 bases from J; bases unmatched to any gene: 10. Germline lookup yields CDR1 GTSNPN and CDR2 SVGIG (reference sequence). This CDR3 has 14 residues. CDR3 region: CAWTLGQGLGPQHF. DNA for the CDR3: TGTGCCTGGACATTAGGACAGGGGTTAGGGCCCCAGCATTTT.

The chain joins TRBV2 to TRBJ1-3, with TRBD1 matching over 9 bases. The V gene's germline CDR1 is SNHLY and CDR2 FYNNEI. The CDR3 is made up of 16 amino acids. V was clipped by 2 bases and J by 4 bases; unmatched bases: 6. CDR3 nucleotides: TGTGCCAGCAGTGAATTCCGACAGGGGGAAGGAAACACCATATATTTT. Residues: CASSEFRQGEGNTIYF.

The CDR3 loop is CASSLFGQSYEQYF. CDR3 bases: TGCGCCAGCAGCTTGTTTGGACAGTCCTACGAGCAGTACTTC. V and J are TRBV5-1 and TRBJ2-7; a weak D match, TRBD1 (6 bases). Germline V lookup: CDR1 SGHRS, CDR2 YFSETQ. The V and J ends lost 1 base and 1 base respectively, with 9 bases between them. This CDR3 comprises 14 residues.

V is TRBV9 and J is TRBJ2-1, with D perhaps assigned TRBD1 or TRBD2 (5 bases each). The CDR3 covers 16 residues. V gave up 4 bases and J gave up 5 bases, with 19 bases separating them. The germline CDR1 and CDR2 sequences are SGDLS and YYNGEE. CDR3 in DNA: TGTGCCAGCAGCACCTTAGGGACCTTGCAGAACAATGAGCAGTTCTTC. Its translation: CASSTLGTLQNNEQFF.

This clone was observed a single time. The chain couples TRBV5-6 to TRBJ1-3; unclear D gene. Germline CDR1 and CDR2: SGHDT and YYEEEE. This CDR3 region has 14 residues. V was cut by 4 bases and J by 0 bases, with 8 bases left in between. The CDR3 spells CASSRVVSGNTIYF. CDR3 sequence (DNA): TGTGCCAGCAGCCGTGTCGTCTCTGGAAACACCATATATTTT.

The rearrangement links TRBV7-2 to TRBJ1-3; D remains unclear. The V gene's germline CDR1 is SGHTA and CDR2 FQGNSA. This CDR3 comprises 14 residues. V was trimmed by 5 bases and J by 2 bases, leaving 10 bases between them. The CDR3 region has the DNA TGTGCCAGCAGCCCGTCCGGGGCTGGAAACACCATATATTTT. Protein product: CASSPSGAGNTIYF. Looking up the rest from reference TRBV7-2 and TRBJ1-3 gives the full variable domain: GAGVSQSPSNKVTEKGKDVELRCDPISGHTALYWYRQSLGQGLEFLIYFQGNSAPDKSGLPSDRFSAERTGGSVSTLTIQRTQQEDSAVYLCASSPSGAGNTIYFGEGSWLTVV.

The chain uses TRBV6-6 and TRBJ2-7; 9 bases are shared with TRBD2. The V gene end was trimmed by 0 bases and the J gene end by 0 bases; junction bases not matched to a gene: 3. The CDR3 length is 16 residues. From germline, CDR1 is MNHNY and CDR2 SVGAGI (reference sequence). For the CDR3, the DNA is TGTGCCAGCAGTTACTCTAGCGGGGGTGACTCCTACGAGCAGTACTTC. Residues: CASSYSSGGDSYEQYF.

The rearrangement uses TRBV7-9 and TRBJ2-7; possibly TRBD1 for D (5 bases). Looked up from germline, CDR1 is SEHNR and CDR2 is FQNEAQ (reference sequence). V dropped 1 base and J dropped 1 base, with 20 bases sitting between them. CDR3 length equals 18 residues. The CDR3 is CASSLELRVGFMSYEQYF. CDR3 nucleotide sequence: TGTGCCAGCAGCTTAGAACTCAGGGTTGGGTTTATGTCCTACGAGCAGTACTTC. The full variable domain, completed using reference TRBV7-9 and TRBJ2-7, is DTGVSQNPRHKITKRGQNVTFRCDPISEHNRLYWYRQTLGQGPEFLTYFQNEAQLEKSRLLSDRFSAERPKGSFSTLEIQRTEQGDSAMYLCASSLELRVGFMSYEQYFGPGTRLTVT.

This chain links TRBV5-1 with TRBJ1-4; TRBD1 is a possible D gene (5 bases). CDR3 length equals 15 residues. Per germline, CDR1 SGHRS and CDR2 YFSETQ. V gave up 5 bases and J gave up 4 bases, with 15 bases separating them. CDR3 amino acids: CASRRRLGDNEKLFF. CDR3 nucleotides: TGCGCCAGCAGAAGAAGGTTGGGGGATAATGAAAAACTGTTTTTT.

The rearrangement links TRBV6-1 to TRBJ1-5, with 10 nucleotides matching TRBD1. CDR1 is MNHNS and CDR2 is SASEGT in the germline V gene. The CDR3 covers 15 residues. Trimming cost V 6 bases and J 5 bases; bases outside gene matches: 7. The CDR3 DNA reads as TGTGCCAGCAGAGGACAGGGGGGAATGCATCAGCCCCAGCATTTT. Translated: CASRGQGGMHQPQHF.

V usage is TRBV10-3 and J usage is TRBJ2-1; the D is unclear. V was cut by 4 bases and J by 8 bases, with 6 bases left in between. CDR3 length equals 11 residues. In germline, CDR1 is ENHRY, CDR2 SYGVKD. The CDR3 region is CAISGAYEQFF. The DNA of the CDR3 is TGTGCCATCAGTGGGGCATATGAGCAGTTCTTC.

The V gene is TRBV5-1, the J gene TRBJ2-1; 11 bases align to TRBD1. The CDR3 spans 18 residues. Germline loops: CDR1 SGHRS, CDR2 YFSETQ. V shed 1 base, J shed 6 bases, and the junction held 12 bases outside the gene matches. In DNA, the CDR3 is TGCGCCAGCAGCTTGTATGGGACAGGGGGAACCAACCGCAATGAGCAGTTCTTC. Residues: CASSLYGTGGTNRNEQFF.

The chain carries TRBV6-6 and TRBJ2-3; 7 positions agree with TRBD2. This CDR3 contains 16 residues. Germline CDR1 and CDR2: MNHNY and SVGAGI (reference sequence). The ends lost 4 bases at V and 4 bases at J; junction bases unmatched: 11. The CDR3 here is CASSSLAAPGADTQYF. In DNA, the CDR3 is TGTGCCAGCAGTTCCCTAGCGGCTCCGGGGGCAGATACGCAGTATTTT.

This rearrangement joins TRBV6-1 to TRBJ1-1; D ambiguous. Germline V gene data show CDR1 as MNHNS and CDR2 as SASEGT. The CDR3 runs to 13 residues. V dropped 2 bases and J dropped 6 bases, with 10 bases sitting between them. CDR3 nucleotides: TGTGCCAGCAGTGAATCCGACACCGCTGAAGCTTTCTTT. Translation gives CASSESDTAEAFF.

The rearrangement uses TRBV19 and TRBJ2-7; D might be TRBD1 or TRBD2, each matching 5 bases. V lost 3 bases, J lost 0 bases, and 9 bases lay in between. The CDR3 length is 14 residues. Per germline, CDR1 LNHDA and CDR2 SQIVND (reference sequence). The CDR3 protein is CASSMGPSSYEQYF. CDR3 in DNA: TGTGCCAGTAGTATGGGACCCAGCTCCTACGAGCAGTACTTC.

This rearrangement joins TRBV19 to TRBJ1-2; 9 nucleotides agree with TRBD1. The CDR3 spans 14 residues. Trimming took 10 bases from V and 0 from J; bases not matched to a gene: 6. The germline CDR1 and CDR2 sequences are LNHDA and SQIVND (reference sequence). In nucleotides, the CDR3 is TGTGCCACCTCACAGGGGGCGGCTAACTATGGCTACACCTTC. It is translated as CATSQGAANYGYTF.

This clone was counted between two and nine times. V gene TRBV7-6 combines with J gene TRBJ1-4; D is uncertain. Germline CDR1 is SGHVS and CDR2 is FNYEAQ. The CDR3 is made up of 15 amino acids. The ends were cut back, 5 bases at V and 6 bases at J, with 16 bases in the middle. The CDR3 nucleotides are TGTGCCAGCAGCGAATTAACCACGCGGGATGAAAAACTGTTTTTT. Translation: CASSELTTRDEKLFF.

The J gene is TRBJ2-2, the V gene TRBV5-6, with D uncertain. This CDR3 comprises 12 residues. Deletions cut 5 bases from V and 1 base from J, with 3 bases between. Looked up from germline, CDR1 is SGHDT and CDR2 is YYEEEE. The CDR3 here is CASRGNTGELFF. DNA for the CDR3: TGTGCCAGCAGGGGGAACACCGGGGAGCTGTTTTTT.

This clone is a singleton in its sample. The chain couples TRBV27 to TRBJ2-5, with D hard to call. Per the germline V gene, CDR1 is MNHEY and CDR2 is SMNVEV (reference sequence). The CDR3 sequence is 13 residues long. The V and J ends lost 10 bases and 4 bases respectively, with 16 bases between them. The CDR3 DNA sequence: TGTGCCACCAGAACCAACCTCCGAGAGACCCAGTACTTC. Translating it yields CATRTNLRETQYF.

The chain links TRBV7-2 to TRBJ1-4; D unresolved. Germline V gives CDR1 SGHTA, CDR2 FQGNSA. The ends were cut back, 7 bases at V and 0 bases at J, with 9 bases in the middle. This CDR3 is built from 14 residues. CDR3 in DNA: TGTGCCAGCACCTCTTCTTCAACTAATGAAAAACTGTTTTTT. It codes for CASTSSSTNEKLFF.

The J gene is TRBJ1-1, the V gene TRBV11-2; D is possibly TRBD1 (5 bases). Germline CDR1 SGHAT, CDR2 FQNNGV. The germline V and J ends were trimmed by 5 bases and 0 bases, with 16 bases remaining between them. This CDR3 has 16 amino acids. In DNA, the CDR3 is TGTGCCAGCAGCCTGCCGCGGGGCCCGATGAACACTGAAGCTTTCTTT. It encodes CASSLPRGPMNTEAFF.

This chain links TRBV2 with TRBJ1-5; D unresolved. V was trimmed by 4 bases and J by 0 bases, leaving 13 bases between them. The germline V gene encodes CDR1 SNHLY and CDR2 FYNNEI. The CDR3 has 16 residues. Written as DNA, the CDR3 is TGTGCCAGCAGTGCGGCCACGGGCGTTAGCAATCAGCCCCAGCATTTT. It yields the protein CASSAATGVSNQPQHF.

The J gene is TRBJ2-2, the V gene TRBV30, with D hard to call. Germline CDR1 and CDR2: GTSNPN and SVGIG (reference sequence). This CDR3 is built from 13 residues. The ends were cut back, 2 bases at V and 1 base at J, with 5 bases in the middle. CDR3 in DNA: TGTGCCTGGAGTCAGGAGAACACCGGGGAGCTGTTTTTT. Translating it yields CAWSQENTGELFF.

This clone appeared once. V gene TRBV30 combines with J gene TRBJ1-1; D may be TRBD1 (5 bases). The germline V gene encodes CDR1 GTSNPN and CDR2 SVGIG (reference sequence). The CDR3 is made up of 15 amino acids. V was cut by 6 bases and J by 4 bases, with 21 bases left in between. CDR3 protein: CACQILGGVGTEAFF. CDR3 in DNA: TGTGCCTGCCAGATATTGGGGGGGGTGGGCACTGAAGCTTTCTTT.

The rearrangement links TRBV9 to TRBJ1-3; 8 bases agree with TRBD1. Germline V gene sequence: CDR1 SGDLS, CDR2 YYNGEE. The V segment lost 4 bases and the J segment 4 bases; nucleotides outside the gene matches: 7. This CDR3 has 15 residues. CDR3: CASSSHRGDGNTIYF. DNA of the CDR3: TGTGCCAGCAGCTCTCACAGGGGGGACGGAAACACCATATATTTT.

Written as DNA, the CDR3 is TGTGCCAGCAGTTTGGGTCCCCCGGGACTCTACGAGCAGTACTTC. It translates to CASSLGPPGLYEQYF. The chain employs TRBV6-5 and TRBJ2-7; tentatively, D is TRBD2 (6 bases). The CDR3 runs to 15 residues. Germline V CDR1 and CDR2: MNHEY, SVGAGI. The V gene lost 4 bases and the J gene lost 3 bases, with 16 bases spanning the gap.